The entry below describes one TCR beta chain. Its antigen is not identified. The time point is: week 5, during vaccination. With topical imiquimod, each dose of the vaccine consisted of 300 ug of mutant IDH1 20-mer peptide. Generated by immunoSEQ multiplex PCR, the TCRdb table keeps only in-frame clones and is missing some. The profile shows roughly 72,000 clones, around 90% of them singletons. Per germline, CDR1 SQVTM and CDR2 ANQGSEA. V lost 8 bases and J 6 bases, leaving 11 bases between the germline ends. The CDR3 totals 11 residues. This entry comes from a study of a mutant IDH1 vaccine in newly diagnosed glioma.

The source of this sequence is a woman aged 45-60 years with glioma. The sequencing here drew on PBMCs, taken from a glioma patient whose treatment included an IDH1 peptide vaccine. V is TRBV29-1 and J is TRBJ2-1, with no clear D. The CDR3 nucleotides read TGCAGCTCCGGTCAGACCAATGAGCAGTTCTTC. This encodes CSSGQTNEQFF.